Listed here are 31 T cell receptor beta chains from one sample, sequenced in a study of blood T cell repertoires in COVID-19. Repertoires were generated with immunoSEQ multiplex PCR, while TCRdb's copy carries only in-frame clones and drops some. Here the sample spans 90,000 to 150,000 clones, roughly 81% being singletons. What was sequenced was peripheral blood. These receptors came from a human donor in a cohort sampled during active COVID-19.

The rearrangement links TRBV6-5 to TRBJ2-7; weak D call: TRBD1 (5 bases). Germline values: CDR1 MNHEY, CDR2 SVGAGI. This CDR3 is built from 15 residues. V was pared by 5 bases and J by 4 bases, with 18 bases between. The CDR3 nucleotides read TGTGCCAGCAGTCCCATTTCAGACAGAGGTTACGAGCAGTACTTC. This codes for CASSPISDRGYEQYF.

The chain has TRBV15 and TRBJ1-4; D remains ambiguous. The germline V and J ends were trimmed by 1 base and 3 bases, with 6 bases remaining between them. Germline V gene lookup returns CDR1 LNHNV and CDR2 YYDKDF (reference sequence). The CDR3 spans 14 residues. This CDR3 reads CATSRGEANEKLFF. CDR3 DNA: TGTGCCACCAGCAGAGGGGAGGCTAATGAAAAACTGTTTTTT.

The chain combines TRBV6-2 or TRBV6-3 with TRBJ2-6, with TRBD1 matching over 8 bases. The germline CDR1 and CDR2 sequences are MNHEY and SVGEGT. V gave up 3 bases and J gave up 0 bases; unmatched junction bases: 13. There are 20 residues in the CDR3. The CDR3 DNA reads TGTGCCAGCAGTTATATAGGCCGGGACAGGATTCGCTCTGGGGCCAACGTCCTGACTTTC. Encoded protein: CASSYIGRDRIRSGANVLTF.

This clone was picked up one time. This rearrangement joins TRBV5-1 to TRBJ2-7, with no clear D. V was shortened by 3 bases and J by 4 bases, with 11 bases between the two germline ends. Germline assignment: CDR1 SGHRS and CDR2 YFSETQ. The CDR3 loop spans 13 amino acids. DNA of the CDR3: TGCGCCAGCAGCTCAGGTCGTCAGTACGAGCAGTACTTC. This translates into CASSSGRQYEQYF.

This clone was counted only a few times. V usage is TRBV12-3 or TRBV12-4 and J usage is TRBJ2-1; no reliable D call. Trimming cost V 5 bases and J 7 bases, with 12 bases left between them. The CDR3 runs to 13 residues. The CDR3, as DNA: TGTGCCAGCAGTCCTAATAGATGGAATGAGCAGTTCTTC. Translated, it gives CASSPNRWNEQFF.

The V and J genes are TRBV4-2 and TRBJ2-5; tentatively, D is TRBD2 (5 bases). Trimming removed 2 bases from V and 5 bases from J, with 24 bases in between. CDR1 LGHNA and CDR2 YNFKEQ come from the germline V gene. CDR3 size: 18 residues. In DNA, the CDR3 is TGTGCCAGCAGCCAAAGTGGTGGGAGCGCCCCCGGCCGGGAGACCCAGTACTTC. Encoded protein: CASSQSGGSAPGRETQYF.

J is TRBJ2-1 and V is TRBV4-3; 10 bases are a match to TRBD2. The V gene's germline CDR1 is LGHNA and CDR2 YSLEER. The CDR3 is 17 amino acids. The V and J ends lost 0 bases and 4 bases, in that order; junction bases with no gene match: 6. The CDR3 bases are TGCGCCAGCAGCCAAGAAACTAGCGGGGATGGGTACAATGAGCAGTTCTTC. The encoded protein is CASSQETSGDGYNEQFF.

The genes are TRBV5-1 and TRBJ2-1; D is unresolved. Looked up from germline, CDR1 is SGHRS and CDR2 is YFSETQ. The V gene lost 1 base and the J gene lost 5 bases, with 7 bases spanning the gap. The CDR3 has 13 amino acids. CDR3 amino acids: CASSLMGDNEQFF. CDR3 nucleotides: TGCGCCAGCAGCTTGATGGGCGACAATGAGCAGTTCTTC.

This chain connects TRBV3-1 (or the pseudogene TRBV3-2) to TRBJ1-6; 7 positions agree with TRBD1. With 4 bases clipped from V and 4 bases from J, the junction kept 4 bases outside the gene matches. The CDR3 contains 15 residues. Germline-derived CDR1 and CDR2 are LGHDT and YNNKEL (reference sequence). The DNA for the CDR3 is TGTGCCAGCAGCCGGCACAGGGGTTATAATTCACCCCTCCACTTT. Translated, it gives CASSRHRGYNSPLHF.

The CDR3 DNA reads TGTGCCAGCAGCTTAGGCGGGCTAAAGGAGACCCAGTACTTC. Amino acid sequence: CASSLGGLKETQYF. The chain carries TRBV7-2 and TRBJ2-5, with a weak D call TRBD2 (5 bases). V shed 1 base and J shed 5 bases, with 11 bases lying between them. From germline, CDR1 is SGHTA and CDR2 FQGNSA. This CDR3 spans 14 amino acids.

The chain couples TRBV6-2 or TRBV6-3 to TRBJ2-7; TRBD1 aligns across 7 bases. Germline CDR1 MNHEY, CDR2 SVGEGT. The CDR3 is 14 amino acids. V lost 5 bases to trimming and J lost 0 bases; unmatched junction nucleotides: 4. The CDR3 loop reads CASSRRTGSYEQYF. CDR3 coding DNA: TGTGCCAGCAGTCGCCGGACAGGCTCCTACGAGCAGTACTTC.

J is TRBJ2-7 and V is TRBV15; TRBD1 matches at 10 bases. This CDR3 comprises 14 residues. Germline lookup yields CDR1 LNHNV and CDR2 YYDKDF (reference sequence). J was trimmed by 7 bases and V by 3 bases; bases with no gene match: 6. In nucleotides, the CDR3 is TGTGCCACCAGCAGGGGGGGACAGGGGTGGGAGCAGTACTTC. It codes for CATSRGGQGWEQYF. The variable domain in full, with the rest retrieved from reference TRBV15 and TRBJ2-7, is DAMVIQNPRYQVTQFGKPVTLSCSQTLNHNVMYWYQQKSSQAPKLLFHYYDKDFNNEADTPDNFQSRRPNTSFCFLDIRSPGLGDTAMYLCATSRGGQGWEQYFGPGTRLTVT.

In its sample, this clone was seen a few times. V and J are TRBV3-1 (or the pseudogene TRBV3-2) and TRBJ1-1; a weak D match, TRBD1 (6 bases). Per the germline V gene, CDR1 is LGHDT and CDR2 is YNNKEL (reference sequence). V dropped 2 bases and J dropped 5 bases, with 12 bases sitting between them. The CDR3 covers 14 residues. Written as DNA, the CDR3 is TGTGCCAGCAGCCAACTTCCAGGGGAAACTGAAGCTTTCTTT. Amino acids: CASSQLPGETEAFF.

This chain uses TRBV28 with TRBJ2-7; TRBD1 matches at 10 bases. This CDR3 spans 15 amino acids. Germline V gene data show CDR1 as MDHEN and CDR2 as SYDVKM. V dropped 2 bases and J dropped 6; count of bases not matched to a gene: 7. CDR3 in amino acids: CASSLNSGQGFEQYF. CDR3 nucleotides: TGTGCCAGCAGTTTAAATTCGGGACAGGGGTTCGAGCAGTACTTC.

The chain is built from TRBV5-8 and TRBJ1-1; no clear D. Germline V gene lookup returns CDR1 SGHTS and CDR2 YDEGEE. The V end was cut by 5 bases, the J end by 0 bases, with 14 bases between. The CDR3 has 15 residues. The CDR3 spells CASSYSATLNTEAFF. CDR3 DNA sequence: TGTGCCAGCAGTTATTCAGCGACTTTGAACACTGAAGCTTTCTTT. Based on the CDR3 plus reference TRBV5-8 and TRBJ1-1, the full variable domain is EAGVTQSPTHLIKTRGQQATLRCSPISGHTSVYWYQQALGLGLQFLLWYDEGEERNRGNFPPRFSGRQFPNYSSELNVNALELEDSALYLCASSYSATLNTEAFFGQGTRLTVV.

The chain employs TRBV19 and TRBJ2-7; TRBD1 matches at 7 bases. The germline V gene has CDR1 LNHDA and CDR2 SQIVND (reference sequence). The CDR3 is made up of 14 amino acids. V trimming: 3 bases; J trimming: 5 bases; junction bases outside the gene matches: 7. CDR3 residues: CASSMGQNGHEQYF. Here the CDR3 DNA reads TGTGCCAGTAGTATGGGACAGAACGGACACGAGCAGTACTTC.

This clone was recorded once. The rearrangement joins TRBV7-2 to TRBJ2-2; 7 nucleotides line up with TRBD1. V trimming: 6 bases; J trimming: 4 bases; junction bases outside the gene matches: 5. This CDR3 has 14 residues. Germline V CDR1 and CDR2: SGHTA, FQGNSA. CDR3 loop: CASRSRDSTGELFF. CDR3 in DNA: TGTGCCAGCAGGTCACGGGACAGCACCGGGGAGCTGTTTTTT. Together with reference TRBV7-2 and TRBJ2-2, the CDR3 gives the full variable domain: GAGVSQSPSNKVTEKGKDVELRCDPISGHTALYWYRQSLGQGLEFLIYFQGNSAPDKSGLPSDRFSAERTGGSVSTLTIQRTQQEDSAVYLCASRSRDSTGELFFGEGSRLTVL.

J is TRBJ2-1 and V is TRBV4-3, with D possibly being TRBD2 (6 bases). Trimming cost V 4 bases and J 4 bases, with 14 bases left between them. The CDR3 has 15 amino acids. CDR1 and CDR2 (germline): LGHNA, YSLEER. The CDR3 here is CASSLWDSSYNEQFF. In nucleotides, the CDR3 is TGCGCCAGCAGCCTATGGGACTCTTCATACAATGAGCAGTTCTTC.

The chain links TRBV11-2 to TRBJ1-4, with 8 bases that match TRBD1. This CDR3 contains 14 residues. Germline V gene sequence: CDR1 SGHAT, CDR2 FQNNGV. The J segment lost 5 bases and the V segment lost 5 bases, leaving 4 bases of the junction unmatched. CDR3 DNA: TGTGCCAGCAGCGCGGACAGGGTAAATGAAAAACTGTTTTTT. Protein product: CASSADRVNEKLFF.

V gene TRBV5-1 combines with J gene TRBJ2-5; D call uncertain. Per the germline V gene, CDR1 is SGHRS and CDR2 is YFSETQ. The CDR3 has 14 amino acids. V gave up 0 bases and J gave up 1 base, with 7 bases separating them. CDR3 in amino acids: CASSLGHRQETQYF. The CDR3 region has the DNA TGCGCCAGCAGCTTGGGGCACCGCCAAGAGACCCAGTACTTC.

The chain carries TRBV6-5 and TRBJ2-2; D unclear. In germline, CDR1 is MNHEY, CDR2 SVGAGI. The length of the CDR3 is 13 residues. The V gene lost 6 bases and the J gene lost 4 bases, with 9 bases spanning the gap. The chain's CDR3 is CASSLSSTGELFF. The CDR3, as DNA: TGTGCCAGCAGCCTTAGCTCCACCGGGGAGCTGTTTTTT.

V usage is TRBV5-5 and J usage is TRBJ1-2; 8 bases match TRBD1. Unmatched junction bases numbered 5, after V lost 6 bases and J lost 4 bases. The CDR3 extends over 13 amino acids. Germline V gene data show CDR1 as SGHKS and CDR2 as YYEKEE (reference sequence). In DNA form, the CDR3 reads TGTGCCAGCAACACGGGACAGGTCTATGGCTACACCTTC. Amino acid sequence: CASNTGQVYGYTF.

The V call is TRBV6-4, the J call TRBJ2-2, with TRBD2 identical over 11 bases. The CDR3 contains 15 residues. V was clipped by 4 bases and J by 4 bases; unmatched bases: 2. Germline-derived CDR1 and CDR2 are MRHNA and SNTAGT. CDR3 protein: CASSVGTSGTGELFF. For the CDR3, the DNA is TGTGCCAGCAGTGTCGGGACTAGCGGCACCGGGGAGCTGTTTTTT.

For the CDR3, the DNA is TGTGCCAGCAGCCAGGCGGTTGGCGAGCAGTACTTC. This gives the protein CASSQAVGEQYF. This chain connects TRBV3-1 (or the pseudogene TRBV3-2) to TRBJ2-7; D is ambiguous. V gave up 3 bases and J gave up 6 bases, with 9 bases separating them. The CDR3 sequence is 12 residues long. Germline V gene lookup returns CDR1 LGHDT and CDR2 YNNKEL (reference sequence).

This sequence joins TRBV19 and TRBJ2-6, with 8 bases identical to TRBD1. The CDR3 consists of 17 residues. The V gene's germline CDR1 is LNHDA and CDR2 SQIVND (reference sequence). With V trimmed by 2 bases and J by 0 bases, 3 bases remained unmatched. The CDR3, as DNA: TGTGCCAGTAGTATACAGGGGGCCTTCTCTGGGGCCAACGTCCTGACTTTC. Protein sequence: CASSIQGAFSGANVLTF.

V gene TRBV6-6 combines with J gene TRBJ2-7; TRBD1 is a possible D gene (6 bases). The V and J ends lost 6 bases and 1 base respectively, with 16 bases between them. The CDR3 is 15 residues long. Per germline, CDR1 MNHNY and CDR2 SVGAGI (reference sequence). The CDR3 here is CASSGKTGPSYEQYF. CDR3 sequence (DNA): TGTGCCAGCAGCGGCAAGACAGGTCCTTCCTACGAGCAGTACTTC.

The chain links TRBV28 to TRBJ2-1, with 15 bases identical to TRBD2. The CDR3 spans 21 residues. J was trimmed by 0 bases and V by 10 bases; bases with no gene match: 19. The germline CDR1 and CDR2 sequences are MDHEN and SYDVKM. CDR3 protein: CATGVTGTSGRYYSSYNEQFF. The CDR3 nucleotides read TGTGCCACCGGTGTAACCGGGACTAGCGGGAGGTATTACAGCTCCTACAATGAGCAGTTCTTC.

This rearrangement joins TRBV7-3 to TRBJ1-2; D possibly corresponds to TRBD1 (6 bases). The length of the CDR3 is 15 residues. The V gene's germline CDR1 is SGHTA and CDR2 FQGTGA. The germline V and J ends were trimmed by 3 bases and 6 bases, with 17 bases remaining between them. This CDR3 reads CASSFSHTGFDGYTF. The CDR3 nucleotides read TGTGCCAGCAGCTTCTCACACACAGGGTTCGATGGCTACACCTTC.

The sample holds a few counts of this clone. V usage is TRBV2 and J usage is TRBJ1-2; 8 nucleotides match TRBD1. V shed 3 bases and J 8 bases; nucleotides not matched to a gene: 11. The V gene's germline CDR1 is SNHLY and CDR2 FYNNEI. The CDR3 totals 15 residues. The CDR3 DNA reads TGTGCCAGCAGTGACTCGGGCAGGGGGCGTAAAGGCTACACCTTC. Protein product: CASSDSGRGRKGYTF.

This rearrangement joins TRBV7-8 to TRBJ1-3, with a possible D match to TRBD1 (6 bases). This CDR3 contains 13 residues. Germline CDR1 and CDR2: SGHVS and FQNEAQ. Trimming shortened V by 3 bases and J by 8 bases, and 11 bases separated the two germline ends. This CDR3 reads CASSFNRVDTIYF. Written as DNA, the CDR3 is TGTGCCAGCAGCTTCAACAGGGTTGACACCATATATTTT. Looking up the rest from reference TRBV7-8 and TRBJ1-3 gives the full variable domain: GAGVSQSPRYKVAKRGQDVALRCDPISGHVSLFWYQQALGQGPEFLTYFQNEAQLDKSGLPSDRFFAERPEGSVSTLKIQRTQQEDSAVYLCASSFNRVDTIYFGEGSWLTVV.

This clone occurred once. V is TRBV6-5 and J is TRBJ1-2; the match to TRBD1 covers 9 bases. In germline, CDR1 is MNHEY, CDR2 SVGAGI. The CDR3 runs 14 residues. Trimming took 6 bases from V and 7 from J; bases not matched to a gene: 9. In DNA form, the CDR3 reads TGTGCCAGCAGAGCCGCCGGGACAGGGTTTGGCTACACCTTC. Translation gives CASRAAGTGFGYTF.